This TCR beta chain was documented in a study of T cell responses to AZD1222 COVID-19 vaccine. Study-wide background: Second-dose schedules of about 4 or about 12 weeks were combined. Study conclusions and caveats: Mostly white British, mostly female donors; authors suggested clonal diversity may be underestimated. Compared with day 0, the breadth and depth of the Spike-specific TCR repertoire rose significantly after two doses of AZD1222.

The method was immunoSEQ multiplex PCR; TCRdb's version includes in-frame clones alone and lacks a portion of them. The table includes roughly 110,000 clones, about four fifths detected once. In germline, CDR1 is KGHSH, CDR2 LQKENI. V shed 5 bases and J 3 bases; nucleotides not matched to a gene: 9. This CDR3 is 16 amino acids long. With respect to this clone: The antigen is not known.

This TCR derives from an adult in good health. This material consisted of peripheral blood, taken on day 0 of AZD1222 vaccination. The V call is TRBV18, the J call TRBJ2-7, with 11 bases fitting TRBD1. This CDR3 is CASSSWDRGFIYEQYF. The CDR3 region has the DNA TGTGCCAGCTCATCGTGGGACAGGGGGTTCATCTACGAGCAGTACTTC.